The T cell receptor beta chain under discussion was sequenced for a study of regulatory T cells in long-lasting Graves disease. Study-level background: Persistent Graves' disease required over 5 years of antithyroid drugs and positive TSH receptor antibodies.

Germline CDR1 reads KGHSH; CDR2 reads LQKENI. V lost 3 bases to trimming and J lost 4 bases, with 12 bases between them. This CDR3 spans 14 amino acids. Only a few counts were recorded for this clonotype. The time point: persistent/refractory GD, antithyroid drugs over 5 years with positive TRAb. RNA extracted from PBMCs served as the sequencing template. Through Arm-PCR of CDR3 regions and iRepertoire HTBI primers, TCR beta libraries were built. TCRdb re-analysed the multiplex PCR reads in MiXCR, keeping a single row per CDR3 protein. The table lists hundreds of thousands of distinct CDR3 sequences, 25% to 35% of them singletons, with 40% to 55% in the top ten.

The input for sequencing was peripheral blood mononuclear cells (PBMCs), taken when the disease was refractory, from a patient treated with antithyroid drugs. V gene TRBV18 combines with J gene TRBJ1-2; D gene ambiguous. The receptor's source is a female donor with Graves disease. Here the CDR3 reads CASSPLELAYGYTF. Here the CDR3 DNA reads TGTGCCAGCTCACCGTTGGAGCTGGCCTATGGCTACACCTTC.